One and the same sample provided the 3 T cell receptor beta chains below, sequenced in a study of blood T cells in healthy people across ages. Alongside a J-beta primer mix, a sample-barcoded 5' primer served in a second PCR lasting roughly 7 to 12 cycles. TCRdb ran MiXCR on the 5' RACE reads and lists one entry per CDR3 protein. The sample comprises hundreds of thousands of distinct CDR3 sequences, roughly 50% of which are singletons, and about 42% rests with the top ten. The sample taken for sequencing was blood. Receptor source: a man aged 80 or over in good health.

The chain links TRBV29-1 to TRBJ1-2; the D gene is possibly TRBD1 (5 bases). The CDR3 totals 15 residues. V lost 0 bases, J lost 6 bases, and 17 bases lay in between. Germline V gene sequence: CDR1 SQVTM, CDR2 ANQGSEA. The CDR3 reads CSVEELRGLANGYTF. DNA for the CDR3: TGCAGCGTTGAAGAACTTAGGGGACTCGCCAATGGCTACACCTTC.

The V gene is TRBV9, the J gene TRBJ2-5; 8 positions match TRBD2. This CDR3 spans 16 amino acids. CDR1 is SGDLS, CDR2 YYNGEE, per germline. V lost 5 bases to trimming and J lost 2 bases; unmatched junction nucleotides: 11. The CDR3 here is CASSVKGGRSQETQYF. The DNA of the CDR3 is TGTGCCAGCAGTGTCAAGGGCGGGAGGTCACAAGAGACCCAGTACTTC.

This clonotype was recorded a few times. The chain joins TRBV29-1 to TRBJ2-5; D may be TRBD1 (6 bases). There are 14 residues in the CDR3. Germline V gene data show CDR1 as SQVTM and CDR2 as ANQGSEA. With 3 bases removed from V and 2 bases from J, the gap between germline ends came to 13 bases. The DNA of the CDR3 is TGCAGCGTTGATCCGACAGGCCGTCAAGAGACCCAGTACTTC. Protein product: CSVDPTGRQETQYF.